This TCR beta chain was identified during a study of brain T cells in children with intractable seizures (dated by TCRdb to the early 2020s). About the study as a whole: As a first screen for immune gene transcripts, resected brain tissue from roughly 57 pediatric epilepsy surgery cases was run on a NanoString immunology panel. About 65% of the 12 selected surgery cases also had pre-surgery blood sequenced, which left four cases with brain tissue only.

The time point label, read with the paper, signifies: resected brain tissue, or blood drawn just prior to surgery. The surgery cases showing the highest brain T cell transcript signatures were chosen for TCR beta chain sequencing of brain tissue and, when available, of blood. Before surgery, the patients had been given at least one anti-epileptic drug. The TCR-sequenced patients were children whose drug-resistant epilepsy was caused by tuberous sclerosis complex, focal cortical dysplasia, Rasmussen encephalitis or hemimegalencephaly. The Monarch genomic DNA purification kit was used to extract bulk genomic DNA from unsorted brain tissue and from whole blood. Broader findings and caveats from the paper: Because sequencing depth was different between pre-surgery and post-surgery blood, clones absent from the pre-surgery sample may reflect undersampling. The patients' HCMV serostatus was not known, and viral specificity was inferred solely from CDR3 sequence similarity.

The immunoSEQ assay was applied to genomic DNA to generate the TCR beta chain sequences. Per the original workflow: CDR3 sequences that did not begin with the conserved framework cysteine at position 104 were removed manually. Clonality was calculated as one minus the normalized Shannon's Diversity Index, with values ranging from 0 (maximal diversity) to 1 (oligoclonal). Differences in the frequency of the same CDR3 between samples, such as brain versus blood, were assessed with chi-squared comparison-of-proportions tests. Public clonotypes were found by searching immuneACCESS, and the VDJdb browser was used to assess similarity to known antiviral clonotypes. In its TCRdb copy, this immuneACCESS table keeps in-frame sequences only and misses some clones. Where compared with another copy, unresolved V genes explain less than half of these, and the others have no known cause. V and J calls and clone size are given by that table; D and trimming were obtained from the DNA. In this sample the table shows tens of thousands of clones, under 95% of which occur a single time. Around 1.4% of the sample is taken by the ten largest.

In regard to this clone: Its antigen remains unidentified. The sample holds no much larger clone one base away, and base qualities are not on file.

The germline V gene (reference sequence) specifies LGHDT as CDR1 and YNNKEL as CDR2. The germline V end is reduced by 4 bases and the J end by 5 bases; junction bases left unmatched: 14. Its CDR3 holds 20 amino acids, cysteine through phenylalanine. Left in the record is the CDR3 DNA by itself, 60 bases read in frame from the first base. The source is a boy younger than two with tuberous sclerosis and intractable seizures. This sample comprised peripheral blood, obtained at surgery. The V and J genes are TRBV3-1 (or the pseudogene TRBV3-2) and TRBJ2-1; 16 bases in between match TRBD2. CDR3 protein: CASSPGTSGRGRDIDNEQFF. The nucleotide sequence is given as TGTGCCAGCAGCCCAGGGACTAGCGGGAGGGGAAGGGATATCGACAATGAGCAGTTCTTC.